These 10 T cell receptor beta chains were all obtained from the same sample, sequenced in a study of blood T cell repertoires in COVID-19. The assay was immunoSEQ multiplex PCR, and TCRdb's table has in-frame clones only and misses some. This sample has 200,000 to 300,000 clones; 65% to 90% occur once, and the top ten carry approximately 1.6%. The material sequenced was PBMCs or T cells enriched from blood (not recorded which). The receptor source for this set is a man aged 40-55 years who had recovered from COVID-19.

The chain recombines TRBV5-4 with TRBJ2-1, with TRBD2 identical over 7 bases. There are 14 residues in the CDR3. V shed 8 bases, J shed 0 bases, and the junction held 5 bases outside the gene matches. Germline lookup yields CDR1 SGHNT and CDR2 YYREEE (reference sequence). The CDR3 protein is CASDSGSSYNEQFF. DNA for the CDR3: TGTGCCAGTGATAGCGGGTCCTCCTACAATGAGCAGTTCTTC.

The J gene is TRBJ1-4, the V gene TRBV5-5; the match to TRBD1 covers 7 bases. This CDR3 is built from 17 residues. CDR1 is SGHKS, CDR2 YYEKEE, per germline (reference sequence). Trimming at V came to 4 bases and at J to 5 bases, leaving 14 bases not matched to a gene. The CDR3 coding sequence is TGTGCCAGCAGCAACTTTGGGGGTACAGGGGAGAATGAAAAACTGTTTTTT. It specifies CASSNFGGTGENEKLFF.

V and J are TRBV3-1 (or the pseudogene TRBV3-2) and TRBJ1-4; D call uncertain. This CDR3 spans 13 amino acids. Germline V gives CDR1 LGHDT, CDR2 YNNKEL (reference sequence). With 4 bases removed from V and 3 bases from J, the gap between germline ends came to 6 bases. The DNA for the CDR3 is TGTGCCAGCAGCCGCGCCCCTAATGAAAAACTGTTTTTT. It specifies CASSRAPNEKLFF.

J is TRBJ1-6 and V is TRBV14, with a weak D call TRBD1 (5 bases). V lost 0 bases to trimming and J lost 10 bases, with 16 bases between them. Germline assignment: CDR1 SGHDN and CDR2 FVKESK. This CDR3 region has 16 residues. CDR3 DNA sequence: TGTGCCAGCAGCCAAGATCCGGGGGGTAGTGGATCACCCCTCCACTTT. It is translated as CASSQDPGGSGSPLHF.

CDR3 sequence: CASSALNYGYTF. DNA for the CDR3: TGCGCCAGCAGTGCTCTCAACTATGGCTACACCTTC. The chain links TRBV10-2 to TRBJ1-2; D not certain. The V gene's germline CDR1 is WSHSY and CDR2 SAAADI. V dropped 4 bases and J dropped 2 bases, with 5 bases sitting between them. The length of the CDR3 is 12 residues.

The V call is TRBV7-2, the J call TRBJ2-3, with 12 bases aligning to TRBD1. The CDR3 loop spans 19 amino acids. The germline CDR1 and CDR2 sequences are SGHTA and FQGNSA. The ends lost 5 bases at V and 2 bases at J; junction bases unmatched: 14. The CDR3 DNA follows: TGTGCCAGCAGCAGGGGACAGGGGGCGCGATTGTGGAACACAGATACGCAGTATTTT. It yields the protein CASSRGQGARLWNTDTQYF.

A single count supports this clone. The chain joins TRBV3-1 (or the pseudogene TRBV3-2) to TRBJ1-5; TRBD1 matches at 8 bases. Germline V gives CDR1 LGHDT, CDR2 YNNKEL (reference sequence). This CDR3 has 15 residues. The V gene end was trimmed by 1 base and the J gene end by 1 base; junction bases not matched to a gene: 0. The CDR3 coding sequence is TGTGCCAGCAGCCAAGGGACAGGGAGCAATCAGCCCCAGCATTTT. This translates into CASSQGTGSNQPQHF.

The chain joins TRBV7-2 to TRBJ1-4; a possible D gene is TRBD1 (6 bases). The V gene lost 1 base and the J gene lost 5 bases, with 11 bases spanning the gap. Germline V gives CDR1 SGHTA, CDR2 FQGNSA. This CDR3 is 15 amino acids long. As DNA, the CDR3 is TGTGCCAGCAGCTTAGTGGGGGGGGCGAATGAAAAACTGTTTTTT. It translates to CASSLVGGANEKLFF.

The chain joins TRBV7-9 to TRBJ2-7; tentative D call: TRBD1 (6 bases). Looked up from germline, CDR1 is SEHNR and CDR2 is FQNEAQ (reference sequence). The CDR3 is 13 residues long. V lost 4 bases, J lost 2 bases, and 9 bases lay in between. CDR3 in amino acids: CASSSGTTYEQYF. CDR3 DNA sequence: TGTGCCAGCAGCTCCGGGACAACCTACGAGCAGTACTTC.

The chain uses TRBV16 and TRBJ2-4, with D perhaps matching TRBD1 (6 bases). Germline assignment: CDR1 KGHSY and CDR2 FQNENV. V was cut by 6 bases and J by 7 bases, with 7 bases left in between. The CDR3 contains 11 residues. CDR3 loop: CASRQGNIQYF. The CDR3 nucleotides are TGTGCCAGCAGGCAGGGGAACATTCAGTACTTC.